This record looks at one T cell receptor (beta chain) sequence and its context. Participant age was roughly 18 to 90 years, and participants resided in roughly 25 US areas. In the study's own analysis: Amplified reference gene primers provided the basis for estimating nucleated cell counts. Clones were sequenced by immunoSEQ multiplex PCR, and TCRdb holds only the in-frame ones, with some missing. The DNA was the basis for D and trimming; V, J and clone size are from that table. The sample shows about 170,000 clones, around 80% of them seen only once. This sample was taken from a study of blood T cell repertoires in COVID-19. Background on the study: Donors in Cohort 3 who had recovered were those with two negative PCRs, healthcare professional clearance, or resolution of their symptoms.

The CDR3 sequence is 15 residues long. Trimming cost V 3 bases and J 5 bases, with 17 bases left between them. CDR1 and CDR2 (germline): SGDLS, YYNGEE. The rearrangement joins TRBV9 to TRBJ1-1; D is undetermined. The sequence derives from a woman in her 70s in a cohort exposed to, infected with or recovered from COVID-19 (not recorded which). Material: PBMCs or T cells enriched from blood (not recorded which). CDR3 region: CASSGQVGVGTEAFF. The CDR3 region has the DNA TGTGCCAGCAGCGGCCAAGTAGGAGTCGGAACTGAAGCTTTCTTT.